The clone carrying this T cell receptor (beta chain) was recorded many times. V dropped 0 bases and J dropped 6 bases, with 14 bases sitting between them. Germline V gene sequence: CDR1 DFQATT, CDR2 SNEGSKA (reference sequence). The CDR3 totals 14 residues. This sample was taken from a study of Graves' ophthalmopathy and Graves' hyperthyroidism. Clinical symptoms, serum thyroxine, TRAb, thyroid ultrasound and orbital computed tomography were relied on for diagnosis. RNA served as the template for amplifying TCR beta CDR3 regions. RT-PCR in the first round used HTBI primers; a second-round multiplex PCR followed. TCRdb recomputed calls from the multiplex PCR reads with MiXCR, one row per CDR3 protein. The sample gives 500,000 to 700,000 distinct CDR3 sequences, less than 40% of which show up once; about 4.2% is in the top ten.

The rearrangement uses TRBV20-1 and TRBJ2-5, with D perhaps assigned TRBD1 or TRBD2 (6 bases each). This clonotype originated in an adult man with Graves' hyperthyroidism. Sequencing was done on a sample of peripheral blood or thyroid tissue (not recorded which). In DNA form, the CDR3 reads TGCAGTGCTAGAGATTTGGGGGGCGGGAAGACCCAGTACTTC. It translates to CSARDLGGGKTQYF.